Reported below is one T cell receptor beta chain. The data originate from a study of blood T cell repertoires in COVID-19. Overall study: PBMCs, B-cell-depleted T cells, or T cells were the source of the cDNA or gDNA that made up the material.

Assay used: immunoSEQ multiplex PCR; TCRdb lists only in-frame clones, some missing. The sample includes 150,000 to 200,000 clones, approximately 87% seen only once; the top ten take about 3.9%. CDR3 length: 14 amino acids. V shed 6 bases and J shed 0 bases, with 9 bases lying between them. Germline-derived CDR1 and CDR2 are MNHNY and SVGAGI (reference sequence). The chain joins TRBV6-6 to TRBJ1-3; D possibly corresponds to TRBD1 (5 bases). This TCR was recovered from a woman in her seventies with acute or convalescent COVID-19. Input material: peripheral blood. The CDR3 spells CASSDGGSGNTIYF. The CDR3, as DNA: TGTGCCAGCAGCGACGGGGGCTCTGGAAACACCATATATTTT.